The present T cell receptor (beta chain) was sequenced within a study of blood T cell repertoires in COVID-19. On the study more broadly: Cohort 3 recovery required two negative PCRs, clearance, or symptom resolution.

The repertoire was sequenced with immunoSEQ multiplex PCR; TCRdb's copy has only in-frame clones and lacks some. The sample contains 200,000 to 250,000 clones, less than 90% of which appear only once. The study drew participants aged 18 to 89 years from some 25 US areas. Participants were placed into cohorts based on the clinical history they reported. Germline assignment: CDR1 SGHVS and CDR2 FQNEAQ. V trimming: 5 bases; J trimming: 2 bases; junction bases outside the gene matches: 6. The CDR3 extends over 15 amino acids. Material: PBMCs or T cells enriched from blood (not recorded which). This clonotype was sampled from a woman aged 45-65 years in a cohort exposed to, infected with or recovered from COVID-19 (not recorded which). The rearrangement uses TRBV7-8 and TRBJ2-1; 7 nucleotides align to TRBD1. This chain's CDR3 is CASSHRDSAYNEQFF. In DNA, the CDR3 is TGTGCCAGCAGCCATCGGGACAGTGCCTACAATGAGCAGTTCTTC. The variable domain in full, with the rest retrieved from reference TRBV7-8 and TRBJ2-1, is GAGVSQSPRYKVAKRGQDVALRCDPISGHVSLFWYQQALGQGPEFLTYFQNEAQLDKSGLPSDRFFAERPEGSVSTLKIQRTQQEDSAVYLCASSHRDSAYNEQFFGPGTRLTVL.